The rows below give T cell receptor beta chains drawn from one sample of a study of beta chain features in type 1 diabetes. Sequencing was performed with immunoSEQ multiplex PCR; in TCRdb, only in-frame clones are kept and a portion is missing. This sample has around 330,000 clones; 11% occur once, and the top ten carry 0.015%. The specimen sequenced was naive CD4+ T cells from blood. Receptor source: a woman in her twenties or thirties in good health. The conserved cysteine and the conserved F or W are not part of the CDR3 here. The order of the fields is clone size, J gene, V gene, CDR3 protein. Some rows have no size entry. The others give once, few or many, or a class for an expanded clone.

clone size: NA; J gene: TRBJ1-5; V gene: TRBV18; CDR3 protein: ASSLIDSSNQPQH
clone size: NA; J gene: TRBJ2-1; V gene: TRBV9; CDR3 protein: ASSVTGTSGSSYNEQF
clone size: NA; J gene: TRBJ1-1; V gene: TRBV5-4; CDR3 protein: ASSPDSQLNTEAF
clone size: few; J gene: TRBJ2-2; V gene: TRBV5-4; CDR3 protein: ASSFRDSLGTGELF
clone size: few; J gene: TRBJ1-1; V gene: TRBV30; CDR3 protein: AWSSQEGEAF
clone size: few; J gene: TRBJ1-5; V gene: TRBV30; CDR3 protein: AWSADRGSGGNQPQH
clone size: few; J gene: TRBJ1-5; V gene: TRBV7-2; CDR3 protein: ASSLWQKRGNQPQH
clone size: few; J gene: TRBJ2-7; V gene: TRBV10-3; CDR3 protein: AIRATGDDEQY
clone size: NA; J gene: TRBJ1-4; V gene: TRBV28; CDR3 protein: ASSLIAEKLF
clone size: NA; J gene: TRBJ2-1; V gene: TRBV2; CDR3 protein: ASSEEGQGYNEQF
clone size: NA; J gene: TRBJ2-5; V gene: TRBV19; CDR3 protein: ASSIRPTSSGQETQY
clone size: NA; J gene: TRBJ2-1; V gene: TRBV4-3; CDR3 protein: ASSLGGLTGINEQF
clone size: NA; J gene: TRBJ1-1; V gene: TRBV28; CDR3 protein: ASSPYMNTEAF
clone size: NA; J gene: TRBJ2-7; V gene: TRBV4-3; CDR3 protein: ASSWQTGGPRGEQY
clone size: NA; J gene: TRBJ1-1; V gene: TRBV18; CDR3 protein: ASSEQGENGEAF
clone size: NA; J gene: TRBJ2-7; V gene: TRBV23-1; CDR3 protein: ASSQQGATDEQY
clone size: few; J gene: TRBJ2-1; V gene: TRBV27; CDR3 protein: ASSLSQDSYNEQF
clone size: few; J gene: TRBJ2-7; V gene: TRBV30; CDR3 protein: AWSAPGGREQY
clone size: NA; J gene: TRBJ2-3; V gene: TRBV5-4; CDR3 protein: ASSLALAGGFTDTQY
clone size: few; J gene: TRBJ2-2; V gene: TRBV5-4; CDR3 protein: ASSLSSTGELF
clone size: few; J gene: TRBJ1-4; V gene: TRBV28; CDR3 protein: ASSLFQGSRKLF
clone size: few; J gene: TRBJ2-4; V gene: TRBV5-4; CDR3 protein: ASTLHRGAKNIQY
clone size: NA; J gene: TRBJ1-4; V gene: TRBV28; CDR3 protein: ASSLTGTYNEKLF
clone size: few; J gene: TRBJ2-5; V gene: TRBV9; CDR3 protein: ASSESEGDQETQY
clone size: few; J gene: TRBJ2-5; V gene: TRBV10-3; CDR3 protein: AISGSGRPETQY
clone size: few; J gene: TRBJ2-1; V gene: TRBV6-5; CDR3 protein: ASSQTSGRAGQF
clone size: few; J gene: TRBJ1-1; V gene: TRBV28; CDR3 protein: ASSWGLGMNTEAF
clone size: NA; J gene: TRBJ2-5; V gene: TRBV9; CDR3 protein: ASSPLVASGMRDQETQY
clone size: NA; J gene: TRBJ1-5; V gene: TRBV29-1; CDR3 protein: SVESLVGGTGILGNQPQH
clone size: few; J gene: TRBJ2-3; V gene: TRBV10-3; CDR3 protein: AISDPGGSADTQY
clone size: few; J gene: TRBJ2-1; V gene: TRBV7-2; CDR3 protein: ASSGDKNWWNEQF
clone size: NA; J gene: TRBJ2-2; V gene: TRBV4-2; CDR3 protein: ASSQDTAGWTPLSTGELF
clone size: few; J gene: TRBJ2-3; V gene: TRBV27; CDR3 protein: ASSLPGLAGDTQY
clone size: NA; J gene: TRBJ2-5; V gene: TRBV5-1; CDR3 protein: ASSFIAGGETQY
clone size: few; J gene: TRBJ2-1; V gene: TRBV29-1; CDR3 protein: SVESYNEQF
clone size: NA; J gene: TRBJ2-7; V gene: TRBV13; CDR3 protein: ASSSPTQVTYEQY
clone size: NA; J gene: TRBJ2-1; V gene: TRBV10-3; CDR3 protein: AISGTGTAEQF
clone size: few; J gene: TRBJ1-1; V gene: TRBV7-2; CDR3 protein: ASSWASSEAF
clone size: NA; J gene: TRBJ2-7; V gene: TRBV18; CDR3 protein: ASSPLILAGEYHEQY
clone size: few; J gene: TRBJ2-1; V gene: TRBV21-1; CDR3 protein: ASSKTDSGWRVYNEQF